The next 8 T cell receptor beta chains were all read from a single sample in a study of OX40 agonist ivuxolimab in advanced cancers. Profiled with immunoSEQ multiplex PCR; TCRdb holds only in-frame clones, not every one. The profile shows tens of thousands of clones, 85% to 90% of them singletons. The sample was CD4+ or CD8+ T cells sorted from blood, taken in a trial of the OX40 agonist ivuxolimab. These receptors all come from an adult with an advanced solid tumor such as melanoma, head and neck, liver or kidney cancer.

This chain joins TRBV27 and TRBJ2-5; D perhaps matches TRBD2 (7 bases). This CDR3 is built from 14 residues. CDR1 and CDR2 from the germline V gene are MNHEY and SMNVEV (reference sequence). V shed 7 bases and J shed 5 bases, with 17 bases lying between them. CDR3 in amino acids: CASTPRGGGETQYF. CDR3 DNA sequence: TGTGCCAGCACCCCGAGGGGGGGAGGCGAGACCCAGTACTTC.

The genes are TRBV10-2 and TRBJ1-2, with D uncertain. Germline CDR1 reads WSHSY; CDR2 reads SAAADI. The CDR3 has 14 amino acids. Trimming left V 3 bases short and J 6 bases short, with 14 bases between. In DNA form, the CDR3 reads TGCGCCAGCAGTGATCTTATCCAAGGAGATGGCTACACCTTC. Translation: CASSDLIQGDGYTF.

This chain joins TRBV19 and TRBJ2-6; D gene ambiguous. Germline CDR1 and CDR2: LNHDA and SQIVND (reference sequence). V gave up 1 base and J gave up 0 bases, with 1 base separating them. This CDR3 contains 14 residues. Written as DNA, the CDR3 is TGTGCCAGTAGTATAGGCTCTGGGGCCAACGTCCTGACTTTC. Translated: CASSIGSGANVLTF.

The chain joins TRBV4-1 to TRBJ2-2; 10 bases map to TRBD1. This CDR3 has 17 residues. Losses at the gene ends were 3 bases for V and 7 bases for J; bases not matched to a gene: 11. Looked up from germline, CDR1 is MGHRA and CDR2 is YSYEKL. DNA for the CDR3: TGCGCCAGCAGCCAGTGGACAGGGGGGTTTTCGGGCGGGGAGCTGTTTTTT. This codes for CASSQWTGGFSGGELFF.

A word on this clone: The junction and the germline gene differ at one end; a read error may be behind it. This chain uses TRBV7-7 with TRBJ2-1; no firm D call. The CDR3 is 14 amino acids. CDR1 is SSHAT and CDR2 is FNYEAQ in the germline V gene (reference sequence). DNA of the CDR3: TGTGCTAGCAGCTTAGATGTTGGGTACAATGAGCAGTTCTTC. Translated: CASSLDVGYNEQFF.

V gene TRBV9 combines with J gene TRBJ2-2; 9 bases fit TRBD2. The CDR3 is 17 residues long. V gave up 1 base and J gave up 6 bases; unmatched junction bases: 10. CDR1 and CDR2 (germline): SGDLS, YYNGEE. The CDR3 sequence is CASSVSGGPLLAGELFF. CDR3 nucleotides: TGTGCCAGCAGCGTAAGCGGGGGGCCTTTGTTAGCCGGGGAGCTGTTTTTT.

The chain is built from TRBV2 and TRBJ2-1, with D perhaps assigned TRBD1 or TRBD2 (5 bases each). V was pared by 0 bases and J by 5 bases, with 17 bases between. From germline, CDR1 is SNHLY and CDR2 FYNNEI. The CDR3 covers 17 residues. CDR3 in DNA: TGTGCCAGCAGTGAAGCCTTCAGAGGGGTTTTCGACAATGAGCAGTTCTTC. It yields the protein CASSEAFRGVFDNEQFF. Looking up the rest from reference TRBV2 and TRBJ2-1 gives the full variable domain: EPEVTQTPSHQVTQMGQEVILRCVPISNHLYFYWYRQILGQKVEFLVSFYNNEISEKSEIFDDQFSVERPDGSNFTLKIRSTKLEDSAMYFCASSEAFRGVFDNEQFFGPGTRLTVL.

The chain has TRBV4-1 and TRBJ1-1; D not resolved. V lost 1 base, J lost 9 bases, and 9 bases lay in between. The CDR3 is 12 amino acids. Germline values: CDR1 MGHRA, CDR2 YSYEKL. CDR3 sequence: CASSQGQGKAFF. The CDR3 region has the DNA TGCGCCAGCAGCCAAGGACAAGGCAAAGCTTTCTTT.